This TCR beta chain appears in the sequencing data of a study of cytomegalovirus exposure and HLA in healthy donors (dated by TCRdb to the late 2010s). Some background on the complete study: The roughly 670 repertoires of the first cohort and the 120 validation repertoires were produced on the same platform, according to a later analysis. The study aimed to test whether cataloging public T cell receptors could reveal signatures of past pathogen exposure. Besides the first cohort of approximately 670 subjects, a separate validation cohort made up of 95 to 150 different subjects was used. To predict cytomegalovirus infection status, the study combined high-throughput TCR immunosequencing, statistical association of individual TCRs with disease status, and machine learning. Results and caveats for the whole study, not just this receptor: Across donors, most TCR sequences were observed very rarely, whereas some public TCRs were present in many individuals. A later analysis found that TCRs clustered in the first cohort also tended to co-occur in the 120 validation repertoires, with about 94% of cluster scores above 0. The classifier was reported to diagnose cytomegalovirus status with high specificity and sensitivity in both the original and validation cohorts. A total of 150 to 200 TCR beta chains were listed by the study as associated with cytomegalovirus. The validation cohort had no HLA typing available for a later analysis, so co-occurrence within that cohort was assessed over all 130 or so repertoires. The authors suggested that the approach could potentially be generalized to other disease states and immunological phenotypes. Three of the identified cytomegalovirus-associated TCR beta chains were confirmed in vitro to be specific for cytomegalovirus antigens.

On this clone: Its antigen is currently not known. No base-level quality is on record; no much larger clone is a single base apart.

The CDR3 starts with the cysteine, ends with the phenylalanine, and has 15 residues. Only the CDR3 portion is preserved as DNA: 45 bases, with reading frame beginning at the first base. For this chain, trimming is 5 bases at the V end and 5 bases at the J end, and the number of junction bases without a gene match is 8. CDR1 SEHNR and CDR2 FQNEAQ were looked up in the germline V gene (reference sequence). Library creation used the immunoSEQ multiplex PCR assay. Regarding the original processing steps: A statistical classification framework was built to diagnose cytomegalovirus status from the catalog of TCR beta chain sequences. The table was pulled from immuneACCESS by TCRdb, which kept in-frame rearrangements only. Such tables lose some clones; where checked, under half of the loss comes from unresolved V genes, and the rest has no known cause. V, J and clone size were drawn from that table, and D and trimming were deduced from the DNA. The sample table lists about 160,000 clones, about 90% of them with a count of one. Around 4.4% of the sample lies in the top ten.

The donors were included in the validation cohort of over a hundred subjects, a group kept apart from the approximately 700-subject first cohort. The clonotype originates from a man younger than 35 in good health and CMV-seropositive. Material for sequencing was PBMCs. Recombination joined TRBV7-9 with TRBJ2-5, and 10 bases in between align with TRBD1. CDR3 loop: CASSPRDRGAETQYF. The DNA is as follows: TGTGCCAGCAGCCCCCGGGACAGGGGAGCGGAGACCCAGTACTTC.